This paragraph covers one T cell receptor (beta chain) sequence. Cohort allocation depended upon clinical history that participants reported. This sample stems from a study of blood T cell repertoires in COVID-19. On the study more broadly: Acute and convalescent COVID-19 samples came from the United States, Italy and Spain. Sample material is recorded as cDNA or gDNA derived from T cells, B-cell-depleted T cells, or PBMCs.

V was clipped by 4 bases and J by 6 bases; unmatched bases: 5. CDR1 and CDR2 (germline): SGDLS, YYNGEE. This CDR3 has 15 residues. The repertoire was sequenced with immunoSEQ multiplex PCR; TCRdb's copy has only in-frame clones and lacks some. The sample carries around 260,000 clones, roughly four fifths recorded once. This clonotype originated in a man aged 25-40 years with acute COVID-19. The rearrangement joins TRBV9 to TRBJ2-1; 12 bases are shared with TRBD2. Sequencing was carried out using PBMCs or T cells enriched from blood (not recorded which). This CDR3 is CASSLPGLAGNEQFF. The CDR3 nucleotides read TGTGCCAGCAGCTTACCGGGACTAGCGGGCAATGAGCAGTTCTTC.